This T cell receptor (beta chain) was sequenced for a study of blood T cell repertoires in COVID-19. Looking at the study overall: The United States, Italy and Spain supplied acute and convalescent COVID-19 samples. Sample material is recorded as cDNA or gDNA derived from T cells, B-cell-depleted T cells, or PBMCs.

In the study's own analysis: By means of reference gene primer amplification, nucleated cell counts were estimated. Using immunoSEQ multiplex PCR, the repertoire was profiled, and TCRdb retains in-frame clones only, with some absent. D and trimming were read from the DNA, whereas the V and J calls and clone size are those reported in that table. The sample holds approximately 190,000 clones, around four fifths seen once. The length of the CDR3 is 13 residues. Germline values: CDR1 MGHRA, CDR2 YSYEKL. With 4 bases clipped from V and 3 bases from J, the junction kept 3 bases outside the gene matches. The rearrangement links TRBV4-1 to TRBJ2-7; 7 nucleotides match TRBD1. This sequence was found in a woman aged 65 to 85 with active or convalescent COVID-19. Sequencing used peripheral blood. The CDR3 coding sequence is TGCGCCAGCAGCCCGAGACAGGGCTACGAGCAGTACTTC. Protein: CASSPRQGYEQYF.